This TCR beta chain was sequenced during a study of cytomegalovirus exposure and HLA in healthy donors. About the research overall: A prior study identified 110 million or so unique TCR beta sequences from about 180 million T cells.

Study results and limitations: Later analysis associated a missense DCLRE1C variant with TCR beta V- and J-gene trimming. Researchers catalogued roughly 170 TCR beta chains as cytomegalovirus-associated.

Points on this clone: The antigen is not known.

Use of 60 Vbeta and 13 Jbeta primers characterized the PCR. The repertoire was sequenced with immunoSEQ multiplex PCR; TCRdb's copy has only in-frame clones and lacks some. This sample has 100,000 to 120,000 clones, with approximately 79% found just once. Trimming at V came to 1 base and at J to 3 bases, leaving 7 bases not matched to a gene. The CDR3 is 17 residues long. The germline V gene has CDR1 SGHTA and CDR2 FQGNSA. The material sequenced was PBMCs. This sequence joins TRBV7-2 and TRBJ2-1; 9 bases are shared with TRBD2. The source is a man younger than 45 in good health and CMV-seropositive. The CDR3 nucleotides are TGTGCCAGCAGCTTAGAAGGCGGCGGGGGGGACTACAATGAGCAGTTCTTC. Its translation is CASSLEGGGGDYNEQFF.